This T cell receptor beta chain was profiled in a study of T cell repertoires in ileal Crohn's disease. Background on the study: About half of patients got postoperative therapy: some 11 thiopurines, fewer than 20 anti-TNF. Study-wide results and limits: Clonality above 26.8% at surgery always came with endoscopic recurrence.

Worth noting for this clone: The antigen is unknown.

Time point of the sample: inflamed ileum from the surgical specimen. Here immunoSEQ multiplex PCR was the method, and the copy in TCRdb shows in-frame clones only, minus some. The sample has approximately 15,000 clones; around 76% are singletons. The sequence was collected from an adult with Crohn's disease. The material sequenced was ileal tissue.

Here the CDR3 DNA reads TGTGCCAGTAGTACGACAGGGGGTGGCAATCAGCCCCAGCATTTT. It specifies CASSTTGGGNQPQHF. The chain combines TRBV19 with TRBJ1-5; TRBD1 matches 9 bases. Per germline, CDR1 LNHDA and CDR2 SQIVND (reference sequence). J gave up 2 bases and V 4 bases, and 3 bases lay outside the gene matches. The CDR3 is made up of 15 amino acids.